The rows below give T cell receptor beta chains drawn from one sample of a study of chemoradiotherapy in HPV16-positive cancers. Method: immunoSEQ multiplex PCR; TCRdb's copy keeps in-frame clones and lacks some. The sample holds 20,000 to 25,000 clones; over 75% are singletons and the top ten take roughly 4.5%. This specimen was blood, taken from a patient who underwent chemoradiotherapy. The receptors here all came from a human donor with HPV-associated anogenital cancer. Each CDR3 is given with its conserved first and last residue. The D gene is left open where the match is weak. Size is stated for part of the rows, as once, few or many counts, or as a class when the clone is expanded.

v_gene	d_gene	abundance	j_gene	CDR3aa	CDR3nt
TRBV19	-	-	TRBJ2-5	CASSIRLGGETQYF	TGTGCCAGTAGTATACGACTAGGGGGGGAGACCCAGTACTTC
TRBV9	TRBD2	once	TRBJ2-5	CASSVSSGIAGETQYF	TGTGCCAGCAGCGTATCTAGCGGGATCGCCGGAGAGACCCAGTACTTC
TRBV19	-	-	TRBJ2-6	CASTRGRDSGANVLTF	TGTGCCAGTACCCGGGGCAGGGACTCTGGGGCCAACGTCCTGACTTTC
TRBV6-1	TRBD1	-	TRBJ1-6	CASGDRGLNSPLHF	TGTGCCAGCGGAGACAGGGGGCTAAATTCACCCCTCCACTTT
TRBV19	TRBD2	-	TRBJ2-1	CASSTKLAGGINEQFF	TGTGCCAGTAGTACGAAACTAGCGGGGGGGATTAATGAGCAGTTCTTC
TRBV4-3	-	-	TRBJ1-3	CASSPGGRENTIYF	TGCGCCAGCAGCCCTGGCGGCCGGGAAAACACCATATATTTT
TRBV2	-	-	TRBJ1-5	CASSKEDQPQHF	TGTGCCAGCAGTAAAGAAGACCAGCCCCAGCATTTT
TRBV5-1	-	-	TRBJ2-2	CASSLDSANTGELFF	TGCGCCAGCAGCTTGGATTCTGCAAACACCGGGGAGCTGTTTTTT
TRBV30	-	once	TRBJ1-2	CAWSVALDYTF	TGTGCCTGGAGTGTCGCCCTCGACTACACCTTC
TRBV6-6	-	once	TRBJ2-1	CASLGGGATYNEQFF	TGTGCCAGCTTGGGAGGGGGGGCAACCTACAATGAGCAGTTCTTC
TRBV5-4	-	-	TRBJ1-2	CASSLNRIYGYTF	TGTGCCAGCAGCTTAAATCGGATCTATGGCTACACCTTC
TRBV18	-	few	TRBJ2-2	CASSQQGGPNTGELFF	TGTGCCAGCTCCCAACAAGGGGGACCAAACACCGGGGAGCTGTTTTTT
TRBV5-5	TRBD1	-	TRBJ1-1	CASSLDRGNTEAFF	TGTGCCAGCAGCTTGGACAGGGGGAACACTGAAGCTTTCTTT
TRBV7-9	TRBD2	-	TRBJ2-1	CASAGGPSHNEQFF	TGTGCCAGCGCGGGGGGACCCTCCCACAATGAGCAGTTCTTC
TRBV7-9	TRBD2	-	TRBJ2-7	CASSFGTSGGIEQYF	TGTGCCAGCAGCTTCGGGACTAGCGGGGGGATCGAGCAGTACTTC
TRBV6-5	-	-	TRBJ2-7	CASSKLPGQKREQYF	TGTGCCAGCAGCAAACTACCGGGGCAGAAACGCGAGCAGTACTTC
TRBV14	-	-	TRBJ1-2	CASSQDVYYGYTF	TGTGCCAGCAGCCAAGATGTTTACTATGGCTACACCTTC
TRBV7-3	TRBD2	-	TRBJ2-7	CASSLRLASSYEQYF	TGTGCCAGCAGCTTAAGACTAGCGAGCTCCTACGAGCAGTACTTC
TRBV7-2	TRBD2	-	TRBJ2-1	CASSSGTSLNEQFF	TGTGCCAGCAGCAGCGGGACGTCCCTCAATGAGCAGTTCTTC
TRBV5-1	TRBD2	-	TRBJ2-3	CASSSSSGGTDTQYF	TGCGCCAGCAGCTCCTCTAGCGGGGGTACAGATACGCAGTATTTT
TRBV4-3	TRBD1	-	TRBJ1-2	CASSQDRQGRVNTF	TGCGCCAGCAGCCAAGATCGACAGGGTCGGGTAAACACCTTC
TRBV6-6	-	-	TRBJ1-2	CASSYSGDGYTF	TGTGCCAGCAGTTACTCAGGGGATGGCTACACCTTC
TRBV7-9	-	-	TRBJ2-7	CASSPQSPVGYEQYF	TGTGCCAGCAGCCCACAGTCCCCAGTCGGATACGAGCAGTACTTC
TRBV6-5	TRBD2	-	TRBJ2-5	CASSWAGGAQETQYF	TGTGCCAGCAGTTGGGCGGGAGGGGCTCAAGAGACCCAGTACTTC
TRBV23-1	-	-	TRBJ1-5	CASSQSIGTPRGNQPQHF	TGCGCCAGCAGTCAATCGATCGGGACGCCTCGAGGCAATCAGCCCCAGCATTTT
TRBV29-1	-	once	TRBJ2-7	CSVDAVQKAHYEQYF	TGCAGCGTTGATGCCGTGCAGAAGGCCCACTACGAGCAGTACTTC
TRBV6-1	-	-	TRBJ1-2	CASSEAGSYGYTF	TGTGCCAGCAGTGAGGCGGGGTCTTATGGCTACACCTTC
TRBV28	-	-	TRBJ1-2	CASSLVRVVGYTF	TGTGCCAGCAGTTTGGTGCGGGTAGTGGGCTACACCTTC
TRBV2	-	-	TRBJ1-5	CASSEAGTIGNQPQHF	TGTGCCAGCAGTGAAGCCGGGACGATAGGCAATCAGCCCCAGCATTTT
TRBV5-3	-	-	TRBJ2-5	CARSLTVASQEKETQYF	TGTGCCAGAAGCTTGACGGTGGCTAGCCAAGAAAAAGAGACCCAGTACTTC
TRBV7-3	TRBD1	-	TRBJ2-4	CASSWDRGSKNIQYF	TGTGCCAGCAGCTGGGACAGGGGGTCCAAAAACATTCAGTACTTC
TRBV6-1	TRBD2	-	TRBJ2-7	CASPGTTPREQYF	TGTGCCAGCCCCGGGACTACGCCTCGGGAGCAGTACTTC
TRBV7-2	TRBD2	-	TRBJ2-3	CASSLVIRGSGSSDTQYF	TGTGCCAGCAGCTTAGTCATTCGGGGTAGCGGGAGCTCAGATACGCAGTATTTT
TRBV10-3	TRBD1	-	TRBJ1-4	CATRQGTNEKLFF	TGTGCCACGCGACAGGGGACTAATGAAAAACTGTTTTTT
TRBV4-1	-	-	TRBJ1-4	CASSPGPTNEKLFF	TGCGCCAGCAGCCCCGGTCCCACTAATGAAAAACTGTTTTTT
TRBV30	TRBD2	-	TRBJ2-7	CAWSGGSSYEQYF	TGTGCCTGGTCCGGGGGGAGCTCCTACGAGCAGTACTTC
TRBV2	-	-	TRBJ2-3	CASTPHTDTQYF	TGTGCCAGCACGCCTCACACAGATACGCAGTATTTT
TRBV25-1	-	-	TRBJ2-3	CASSESNLQGTDTQYF	TGTGCCAGCAGTGAATCAAATCTACAGGGCACAGATACGCAGTATTTT
TRBV13	-	once	TRBJ2-3	CASSSRGDSTDTQYF	TGTGCCAGCAGCTCGAGGGGGGATAGCACAGATACGCAGTATTTT
TRBV6-1	-	-	TRBJ1-1	CASRPIGGNTEAFF	TGTGCCAGCAGGCCCATCGGGGGGAACACTGAAGCTTTCTTT
TRBV19	-	-	TRBJ1-2	CASSAPGWGYTF	TGTGCCAGTAGTGCCCCGGGGTGGGGCTACACCTTC
TRBV5-5	TRBD2	-	TRBJ2-1	CASSFLAGNYNEQFF	TGTGCCAGCAGCTTTCTAGCGGGGAACTACAATGAGCAGTTCTTC
TRBV6-5	-	-	TRBJ1-1	CASSTRQVWGTEAFF	TGTGCCAGCAGTACGCGACAGGTTTGGGGCACTGAAGCTTTCTTT
TRBV6-6	-	-	TRBJ2-2	CASSYRENTGELFF	TGTGCCAGCAGTTACAGGGAGAACACCGGGGAGCTGTTTTTT
TRBV27	TRBD2	-	TRBJ2-5	CASSYRLAGRQETQYF	TGTGCCAGCAGTTACCGACTAGCGGGGAGACAAGAGACCCAGTACTTC
TRBV6-6	-	-	TRBJ2-3	CASSTAGTGSTDTQYF	TGTGCCAGCAGTACCGCCGGGACGGGAAGCACAGATACGCAGTATTTT
TRBV7-2	-	-	TRBJ2-5	CASSLGQKETQYF	TGTGCCAGCAGCTTAGGACAGAAAGAGACCCAGTACTTC
TRBV4-2	-	-	TRBJ2-1	CASSQEPGTGGQNEQFF	TGTGCCAGCAGCCAAGAGCCGGGAACAGGCGGTCAGAATGAGCAGTTCTTC